One and the same sample provided the 12 T cell receptor beta chains below, sequenced in a study of blood T cell repertoires in COVID-19. TCRdb keeps only in-frame clones here, not all; method: immunoSEQ multiplex PCR. The sample has roughly 430,000 clones; approximately 91% are singletons. What was sequenced was PBMCs or T cells enriched from blood (not recorded which). These receptors all stem from a woman between 40 and 50 years old with acute COVID-19.

Points on this clone: Additional DNA sequences in this sample encode the identical CDR3. DNA of the CDR3: TGTGCCAGTAGTATTCGGGGGAACACTGAAGCTTTCTTT. Its protein is CASSIRGNTEAFF. V usage is TRBV19 and J usage is TRBJ1-1, with D hard to call. The CDR3 is made up of 13 amino acids. Trimming pared 3 bases from V and 1 base from J, leaving 6 bases between. Germline-derived CDR1 and CDR2 are LNHDA and SQIVND (reference sequence).

The chain employs TRBV7-8 and TRBJ2-2, with TRBD2 identical over 8 bases. The CDR3 consists of 16 residues. The V and J ends lost 4 bases and 2 bases, in that order; junction bases with no gene match: 6. CDR1 SGHVS and CDR2 FQNEAQ come from the germline V gene. The CDR3, as DNA: TGTGCCAGCAGCTCCTTTGGACTAGCCAACACCGGGGAGCTGTTTTTT. This encodes CASSSFGLANTGELFF.

This chain links TRBV7-2 with TRBJ1-2; TRBD1 matches 8 bases. The J segment lost 6 bases and the V segment lost 8 bases, leaving 11 bases of the junction unmatched. The germline CDR1 and CDR2 sequences are SGHTA and FQGNSA. This CDR3 is 14 amino acids long. CDR3 coding DNA: TGTGCCAGCCTTGAGGACAGGGAAATACATGGCTACACCTTC. Translating it yields CASLEDREIHGYTF.

V usage is TRBV20-1 and J usage is TRBJ2-5, with D unclear. The length of the CDR3 is 10 residues. Germline CDR1 and CDR2: DFQATT and SNEGSKA (reference sequence). Trimming removed 4 bases at V and 3 bases at J, with 3 bases between. CDR3 nucleotides: TGCAGTGCTACTGAAGAGACCCAGTACTTC. Translating it yields CSATEETQYF.

The chain has TRBV2 and TRBJ1-5, with unresolved D. The CDR3 is 14 amino acids. The V gene's germline CDR1 is SNHLY and CDR2 FYNNEI. V shed 3 bases and J shed 6 bases, with 12 bases lying between them. The CDR3 reads CASSDSGWGQPQHF. CDR3 DNA sequence: TGTGCCAGCAGTGACTCGGGGTGGGGTCAGCCCCAGCATTTT.

V usage is TRBV10-3 and J usage is TRBJ2-7; TRBD1 agrees at 8 bases. Germline V gene lookup returns CDR1 ENHRY and CDR2 SYGVKD. The CDR3 contains 14 residues. Unmatched junction bases numbered 9, after V lost 6 bases and J lost 5 bases. CDR3 in DNA: TGTGCCATCAGAGAAGGGACAGGACCCAACGAGCAGTACTTC. This encodes CAIREGTGPNEQYF.

The V call is TRBV11-2, the J call TRBJ2-7, with 14 bases aligning to TRBD2. V lost 5 bases to trimming and J lost 5 bases; unmatched junction nucleotides: 14. Germline-derived CDR1 and CDR2 are SGHAT and FQNNGV. CDR3 length equals 18 residues. CDR3 sequence: CASSPVKTSGGVFDEQYF. CDR3 DNA: TGTGCCAGCAGCCCGGTGAAGACTAGCGGGGGGGTCTTCGACGAGCAGTACTTC.

V is TRBV12-3 or TRBV12-4 and J is TRBJ2-7; no clear D gene. Trimming pared 1 base from V and 5 bases from J, leaving 6 bases between. The CDR3 spans 12 residues. In nucleotides, the CDR3 is TGTGCCAGCAGTTTAGTCCAGGACGAGCAGTACTTC. This sequence encodes CASSLVQDEQYF.

The chain has TRBV29-1 and TRBJ2-3, with 9 positions matching TRBD1. The V gene's germline CDR1 is SQVTM and CDR2 ANQGSEA. This CDR3 region has 14 residues. Germline trimming cut 6 bases from V and 4 bases from J; bases unmatched to any gene: 8. Here the CDR3 reads CSVTTGGWPDTQYF. CDR3 sequence (DNA): TGCAGCGTCACCACAGGGGGCTGGCCAGATACGCAGTATTTT.

The genes are TRBV27 and TRBJ2-7; a possible D gene is TRBD2 (5 bases). Between the trimmed V and J ends, which lost 2 bases and 0 bases, there was a span of 11 bases. The germline CDR1 and CDR2 sequences are MNHEY and SMNVEV (reference sequence). This CDR3 has 15 amino acids. As DNA, the CDR3 is TGTGCCAGCAGTTTAAAGTGGGAGCCCTCCTACGAGCAGTACTTC. It translates to CASSLKWEPSYEQYF.

The V call is TRBV3-1 (or the pseudogene TRBV3-2), the J call TRBJ1-3; maybe TRBD1 (5 bases). Trimming cost V 7 bases and J 2 bases, with 18 bases left between them. Per germline, CDR1 LGHDT and CDR2 YNNKEL (reference sequence). This CDR3 region has 16 residues. DNA for the CDR3: TGTGCCAGCACCGCTACCATAACAGGTGCTGGAAACACCATATATTTT. Its translation: CASTATITGAGNTIYF.

A remark on this clone: The sample holds other DNA sequences that translate to the same CDR3. This chain links TRBV5-1 with TRBJ1-1; 11 bases agree with TRBD1. V dropped 3 bases and J dropped 5; count of bases not matched to a gene: 3. The CDR3 has 14 amino acids. Germline CDR1 SGHRS, CDR2 YFSETQ. The CDR3 protein is CASSSGTGGTEAFF. In DNA, the CDR3 is TGCGCCAGCAGCTCCGGGACAGGGGGAACTGAAGCTTTCTTT.